The 17 T cell receptor beta chains below come from one sample, sequenced in a study of T-cell reconstitution after alpha-beta-depleted transplantation in children. A TCRbeta library incorporating unique molecular identifiers was prepared. TCRdb processed the PCR reads anew with MiXCR; each CDR3 protein has one entry. The sample records about 420,000 distinct CDR3 sequences, 15% to 20% being singletons. The sample in question was PBMCs, mostly from graft donor cells, obtained 360 days after TCRalphabeta/CD19-depleted stem cell transplant. The source is a boy in the first two years of life who had a stem cell transplant for Wiskott-Aldrich syndrome, so the T cells may come from the graft donor.

This chain connects TRBV7-6 to TRBJ2-7; 10 bases map to TRBD1. This CDR3 spans 14 amino acids. V shed 2 bases and J 5 bases; nucleotides not matched to a gene: 3. Germline loops: CDR1 SGHVS, CDR2 FNYEAQ. The CDR3 DNA is TGTGCCAGCAGCTTACGGGACAGGGGACACGAGCAGTACTTC. Encoded protein: CASSLRDRGHEQYF.

This clonotype has just a few counts. The V gene is TRBV5-1, the J gene TRBJ2-7; 8 bases fit TRBD1. Germline assignment: CDR1 SGHRS and CDR2 YFSETQ. CDR3 length: 16 residues. Trimming cost V 1 base and J 6 bases; bases outside gene matches: 12. CDR3 sequence: CASSLLLRTGNVEQYF. The CDR3 region has the DNA TGCGCCAGCAGCTTGCTCCTTCGGACAGGGAATGTCGAGCAGTACTTC.

This clonotype was seen a few times. One end of the junction fails to match germline, which may point to a read error. V gene TRBV5-8 combines with J gene TRBJ1-6; 7 bases line up with TRBD1. The germline V gene encodes CDR1 SGHTS and CDR2 YDEGEE. This CDR3 region has 14 residues. The CDR3 is CASIRTGGISSLHF. Written as DNA, the CDR3 is TGTGCCAGCATACGGACAGGCGGAATTTCATCCCTCCACTTT.

This chain joins TRBV5-1 and TRBJ2-5; the D gene could be TRBD1 or TRBD2 (5 bases each). Trimming stripped 3 bases from V and 3 bases from J, with 12 bases between. Germline V gene data show CDR1 as SGHRS and CDR2 as YFSETQ. The CDR3 totals 14 residues. The CDR3, as DNA: TGCGCCAGCAGCTCCCGGGACCCCAAAGAGACCCAGTACTTC. The encoded protein is CASSSRDPKETQYF.

This clonotype has ten or more counts. The junction shows a germline mismatch at one end, possibly a read error. The chain couples TRBV29-1 to TRBJ2-1; D might be TRBD1 (6 bases). Germline values: CDR1 SQVTM, CDR2 ANQGSEA. This CDR3 is 14 amino acids long. The CDR3 DNA follows: TGCAGCGCTGAACCAGGGGTCCCCTACAATGAGCAGTTCTTC. This translates into CSAEPGVPYNEQFF.

The J gene is TRBJ2-7, the V gene TRBV7-6, with D possibly being TRBD1 (6 bases). CDR3 size: 15 residues. With 1 base removed from V and 7 bases from J, the gap between germline ends came to 17 bases. CDR1 SGHVS and CDR2 FNYEAQ come from the germline V gene. The CDR3: CASSLGGRGKGEQYF. CDR3 DNA sequence: TGTGCCAGCAGCTTAGGAGGCAGGGGCAAGGGAGAGCAGTACTTC.

This clonotype showed up just a few times. The gene calls are TRBV20-1 and TRBJ2-7, with 10 bases identical to TRBD2. After removal of 3 bases from V and 2 bases from J, the junction contained 13 bases not matched to a gene. The CDR3 consists of 17 residues. Germline CDR1 and CDR2: DFQATT and SNEGSKA (reference sequence). As DNA, the CDR3 is TGCAGTGCTAGTAGATCTAGCGGGGGCTCCAAACCCTACGAGCAGTACTTC. Translated: CSASRSSGGSKPYEQYF.

The genes are TRBV7-9 and TRBJ2-7; D unclear. Trimming cost V 1 base and J 9 bases, with 13 bases left between them. Germline V gene data show CDR1 as SEHNR and CDR2 as FQNEAQ (reference sequence). This CDR3 is built from 13 residues. The CDR3 DNA reads TGTGCCAGCAGCTTAGGGGCGACTCTAGGGCAGTACTTC. Residues: CASSLGATLGQYF.

This chain links TRBV27 with TRBJ2-2; D unresolved. Trimming stripped 2 bases from V and 6 bases from J, with 10 bases between. Germline V gene lookup returns CDR1 MNHEY and CDR2 SMNVEV (reference sequence). This CDR3 region has 14 residues. The CDR3, as DNA: TGTGCCAGCAGTTTAGTGGGGTCGGCCGGGGAGCTGTTTTTT. Its translation: CASSLVGSAGELFF.

This clonotype was seen a few times. This rearrangement joins TRBV28 to TRBJ2-7, with 8 bases matching TRBD1. The V gene end was trimmed by 6 bases and the J gene end by 4 bases; junction bases not matched to a gene: 5. CDR3 size: 13 residues. Germline loops: CDR1 MDHEN, CDR2 SYDVKM. CDR3 in DNA: TGTGCCAGCAGGACAGGGGTGCCTTACGAGCAGTACTTC. This gives the protein CASRTGVPYEQYF.

The table lists this clonotype with a few counts. The chain combines TRBV5-6 with TRBJ1-1, with 8 nucleotides matching TRBD1. Trimming took 1 base from V and 1 from J; bases not matched to a gene: 9. The CDR3 sequence is 17 residues long. From germline, CDR1 is SGHDT and CDR2 YYEEEE. The CDR3 loop reads CASSLTSRTGWNTEAFF. CDR3 bases: TGTGCCAGCAGCTTGACCTCACGGACAGGGTGGAACACTGAAGCTTTCTTT.

This clonotype has only a few counts. This chain joins TRBV5-1 and TRBJ2-7; D unresolved. Germline CDR1 and CDR2: SGHRS and YFSETQ. The V end was cut by 1 base, the J end by 0 bases, with 5 bases between. This CDR3 is 13 amino acids long. The CDR3 DNA reads TGCGCCAGCAGCTTGAGGTACTCCTACGAGCAGTACTTC. Amino acids: CASSLRYSYEQYF.

The V gene is TRBV29-1, the J gene TRBJ2-7, with a possible D match to TRBD1 (5 bases). Trimming pared 5 bases from V and 1 base from J, leaving 15 bases between. Germline CDR1 is SQVTM and CDR2 is ANQGSEA. CDR3 length: 14 residues. The CDR3 coding sequence is TGCAGCGTTAGTGGGGCAGGGAAATCCTACGAGCAGTACTTC. Translation gives CSVSGAGKSYEQYF.

This sequence joins TRBV30 and TRBJ1-1; a weak D match, TRBD1 (5 bases). Trimming took off 2 bases at V and 1 base at J, with 11 bases between the two ends. Germline CDR1 and CDR2: GTSNPN and SVGIG (reference sequence). The CDR3 has 14 residues. The CDR3 protein is CAWSRGTRNTEAFF. The CDR3 DNA sequence: TGTGCCTGGAGTCGCGGGACTAGGAACACTGAAGCTTTCTTT.

The chain carries TRBV20-1 and TRBJ2-1; TRBD2 might be the D (6 bases). The V and J ends lost 0 bases and 0 bases respectively, with 12 bases between them. The CDR3 is 16 residues long. Looked up from germline, CDR1 is DFQATT and CDR2 is SNEGSKA (reference sequence). The CDR3 nucleotides are TGCAGTGCTAGAGATGACGGGACTTACTCCTACAATGAGCAGTTCTTC. It is translated as CSARDDGTYSYNEQFF.

This clonotype was counted a few times. The rearrangement joins TRBV18 to TRBJ2-7, with D possibly being TRBD2 (6 bases). The CDR3 has 14 amino acids. In germline, CDR1 is KGHSH, CDR2 LQKENI. Between the trimmed V and J ends, which lost 0 bases and 1 base, there was a span of 7 bases. CDR3 residues: CASSPPGRSYEQYF. The CDR3 DNA reads TGTGCCAGCTCACCACCAGGGAGGTCCTACGAGCAGTACTTC.

CDR3 residues: CATSRDPSGRNEQFF. The CDR3 DNA reads TGTGCCACCAGCAGAGATCCTAGCGGGAGAAATGAGCAGTTCTTC. V is TRBV15 and J is TRBJ2-1; TRBD2 agrees at 10 bases. The length of the CDR3 is 15 residues. The germline V gene encodes CDR1 LNHNV and CDR2 YYDKDF (reference sequence). V lost 0 bases to trimming and J lost 7 bases; unmatched junction nucleotides: 3.